Listed below are T cell receptor beta chains from one sample, sequenced in a study of cytomegalovirus exposure and HLA in healthy donors. The protocol was immunoSEQ multiplex PCR, while the TCRdb copy is restricted to in-frame clones and leaves out a portion. The sample contains approximately 100,000 clones, 64% of which appear only once. The sample consisted of PBMCs. Receptors were obtained from a man in his 60s in good health and CMV-seronegative. CDR3s include the opening cysteine and the closing phenylalanine or tryptophan. The order of the fields is J gene, clone size, D gene, V gene, CDR3 DNA, CDR3 protein. The D gene is left open where the match is weak. Size is stated for part of the rows, as once, few or many counts, or as a class when the clone is expanded.

J gene: TRBJ1-1; clone size: few; D gene: TRBD1; V gene: TRBV10-1; CDR3 DNA: TGCGCCAGCAGCAACCACACTCCCGGGACAGGGGTCCCCGGCACTGAAGCTTTCTTT; CDR3 protein: CASSNHTPGTGVPGTEAFF
J gene: TRBJ2-7; clone size: -; D gene: TRBD1; V gene: TRBV27; CDR3 DNA: TGTGCCAGCAGTTTAAGGGCCGTAGGGACAGCCTCCTACGAGCAGTACTTC; CDR3 protein: CASSLRAVGTASYEQYF
J gene: TRBJ2-7; clone size: -; D gene: -; V gene: TRBV5-4; CDR3 DNA: TGTGCCAGCAGCTTGGTATCGGGAGCCTCCTACGAGCAGTACTTC; CDR3 protein: CASSLVSGASYEQYF
J gene: TRBJ2-1; clone size: -; D gene: TRBD2; V gene: TRBV7-2; CDR3 DNA: TGTGCCAGCAGCCCCAGACTAGCCAACGCTGTCTACAATGAGCAGTTCTTC; CDR3 protein: CASSPRLANAVYNEQFF
J gene: TRBJ1-3; clone size: -; D gene: -; V gene: TRBV10-3; CDR3 DNA: TGTGCCATCAGGAGCAGACACTCCCAGGACACCATATATTTT; CDR3 protein: CAIRSRHSQDTIYF
J gene: TRBJ2-5; clone size: -; D gene: TRBD2; V gene: TRBV7-2; CDR3 DNA: TGTGCCAGCAGCCCGGAGGCGGGGACTATAGAGACCCAGTACTTC; CDR3 protein: CASSPEAGTIETQYF
J gene: TRBJ2-5; clone size: -; D gene: -; V gene: TRBV29-1; CDR3 DNA: TGCAGCGTTGAAGACGGTCAAGAGACCCAGTACTTC; CDR3 protein: CSVEDGQETQYF
J gene: TRBJ2-1; clone size: -; D gene: TRBD1; V gene: TRBV6-4; CDR3 DNA: TGTGCCAGCAGTGTAACAGGGGACCACAATGAGCAGTTCTTC; CDR3 protein: CASSVTGDHNEQFF
J gene: TRBJ1-2; clone size: -; D gene: -; V gene: TRBV4-1; CDR3 DNA: TGCGCCAGCAGCCCCGAAACCGGTTCGCATGGCTACACCTTC; CDR3 protein: CASSPETGSHGYTF
J gene: TRBJ2-2; clone size: -; D gene: TRBD1; V gene: TRBV19; CDR3 DNA: TGTGCCAGTAGTAAGAAGACAGGGGTGAACACCGGGGAGCTGTTTTTT; CDR3 protein: CASSKKTGVNTGELFF
J gene: TRBJ1-5; clone size: -; D gene: TRBD1; V gene: TRBV6-5; CDR3 DNA: TGTGCCAGTCGACAGGGGAGCCGCAATCAGCCCCAGCATTTT; CDR3 protein: CASRQGSRNQPQHF
J gene: TRBJ1-2; clone size: -; D gene: -; V gene: TRBV6-1; CDR3 DNA: TGTGCCAGCAGTGAACGGTTTTGGAGCGGGGAAGGGAACTATGGCTACACCTTC; CDR3 protein: CASSERFWSGEGNYGYTF
J gene: TRBJ2-4; clone size: -; D gene: TRBD1; V gene: TRBV28; CDR3 DNA: TGTGCCAGCAGTTTATGGACAGGGGGCGAAAACATTCAGTACTTC; CDR3 protein: CASSLWTGGENIQYF
J gene: TRBJ2-5; clone size: -; D gene: TRBD2; V gene: TRBV5-4; CDR3 DNA: TGTGCCAGCAGCTCGGGGGGGATGAAGGAGACCCAGTACTTC; CDR3 protein: CASSSGGMKETQYF
J gene: TRBJ2-1; clone size: -; D gene: TRBD2; V gene: TRBV5-1; CDR3 DNA: TGCGCCAGCAGCTTGGGAGTGAAAAGACTAGCGGGGTCCCAAATCTCCTACAATGAGCAGTTCTTC; CDR3 protein: CASSLGVKRLAGSQISYNEQFF
J gene: TRBJ2-3; clone size: -; D gene: TRBD2; V gene: TRBV19; CDR3 DNA: TGTGCCACGCTAGCGGGAGATAGCACAGATACGCAGTATTTT; CDR3 protein: CATLAGDSTDTQYF
J gene: TRBJ2-3; clone size: -; D gene: -; V gene: TRBV9; CDR3 DNA: TGTGCCAGCAGCGTAGCGGACAGTCGCACAGATACGCAGTATTTT; CDR3 protein: CASSVADSRTDTQYF
J gene: TRBJ2-1; clone size: -; D gene: TRBD2; V gene: TRBV5-1; CDR3 DNA: TGCGCCAGCAGCATGCTAGCGGGAGGGATAGAGCAGTTCTTC; CDR3 protein: CASSMLAGGIEQFF
J gene: TRBJ1-1; clone size: -; D gene: TRBD1; V gene: TRBV6-5; CDR3 DNA: TGTGCCAGCAGTTCAACAGGGGGGGGGAACACTGAAGCTTTCTTT; CDR3 protein: CASSSTGGGNTEAFF
J gene: TRBJ2-1; clone size: -; D gene: TRBD1; V gene: TRBV9; CDR3 DNA: TGTGCCAGCAGCGTAGGGGGGGACAGGGGGACCAATGAGCAGTTCTTC; CDR3 protein: CASSVGGDRGTNEQFF
J gene: TRBJ1-4; clone size: -; D gene: -; V gene: TRBV5-1; CDR3 DNA: TGCGCCAGCAGCTTGGGGGGAGGCGTCAGTGAAAAACTGTTTTTT; CDR3 protein: CASSLGGGVSEKLFF
J gene: TRBJ2-5; clone size: few; D gene: -; V gene: TRBV5-1; CDR3 DNA: TGCGCCAGCAGGGGGGGGGCAAGGACAGCCGACCAAGAGACCCAGTACTTC; CDR3 protein: CASRGGARTADQETQYF
J gene: TRBJ2-7; clone size: few; D gene: -; V gene: TRBV10-3; CDR3 DNA: TGTGCCATCAGTGAGTCGATGGGGGGGCCCTACGAGCAGTACTTC; CDR3 protein: CAISESMGGPYEQYF
J gene: TRBJ1-1; clone size: once; D gene: TRBD1; V gene: TRBV19; CDR3 DNA: TGTGCCAGTAGTCTTAAGACAGGGACCACTGAAGCTTTCTTT; CDR3 protein: CASSLKTGTTEAFF
J gene: TRBJ2-1; clone size: -; D gene: -; V gene: TRBV5-4; CDR3 DNA: TGTGCCAGCAGCCCTTGGACAAGCTCCTACAATGAGCAGTTCTTC; CDR3 protein: CASSPWTSSYNEQFF
J gene: TRBJ2-2; clone size: -; D gene: -; V gene: TRBV5-4; CDR3 DNA: TGTGCCAGCATCCCGCAGGGGAACACCGGGGAGCTGTTTTTT; CDR3 protein: CASIPQGNTGELFF
J gene: TRBJ1-5; clone size: -; D gene: -; V gene: TRBV19; CDR3 DNA: TGTGCCAGTAGTATAGATCCGTTGGGACTTGGGAGCAATCAGCCCCAGCATTTT; CDR3 protein: CASSIDPLGLGSNQPQHF